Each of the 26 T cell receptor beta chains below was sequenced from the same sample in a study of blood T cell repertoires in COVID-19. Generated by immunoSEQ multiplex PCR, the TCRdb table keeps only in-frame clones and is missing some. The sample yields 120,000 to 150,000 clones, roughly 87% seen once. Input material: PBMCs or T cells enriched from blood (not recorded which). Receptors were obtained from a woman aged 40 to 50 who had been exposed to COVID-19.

The CDR3: CASTPESSTDTQYF. The CDR3 coding sequence is TGTGCCAGTACCCCGGAGTCTAGCACAGATACGCAGTATTTT. This chain connects TRBV19 to TRBJ2-3; D not resolved. Trimming pared 7 bases from V and 0 bases from J, leaving 11 bases between. The CDR3 has 14 residues. The germline CDR1 and CDR2 sequences are LNHDA and SQIVND (reference sequence).

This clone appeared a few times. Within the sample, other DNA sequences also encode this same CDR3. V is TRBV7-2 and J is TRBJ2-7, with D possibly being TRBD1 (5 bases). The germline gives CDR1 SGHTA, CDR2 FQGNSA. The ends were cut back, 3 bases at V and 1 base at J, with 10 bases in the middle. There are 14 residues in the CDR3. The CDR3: CASSFQGSSYEQYF. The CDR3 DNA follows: TGTGCCAGCAGCTTCCAGGGATCGTCCTACGAGCAGTACTTC.

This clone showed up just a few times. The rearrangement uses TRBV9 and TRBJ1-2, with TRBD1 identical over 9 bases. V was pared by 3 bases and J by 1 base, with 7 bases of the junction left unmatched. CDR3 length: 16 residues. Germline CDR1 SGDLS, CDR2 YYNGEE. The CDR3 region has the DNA TGTGCCAGCAGCGGTGAGCTGGACAGGGGTAACTATGGCTACACCTTC. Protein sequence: CASSGELDRGNYGYTF.

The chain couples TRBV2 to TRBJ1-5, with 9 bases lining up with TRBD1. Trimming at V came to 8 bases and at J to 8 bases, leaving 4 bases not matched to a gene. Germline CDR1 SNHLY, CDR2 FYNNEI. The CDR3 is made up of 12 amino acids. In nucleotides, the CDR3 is TGTGCCAGCGGACAGGGGACGGAGCCCCAGCATTTT. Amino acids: CASGQGTEPQHF.

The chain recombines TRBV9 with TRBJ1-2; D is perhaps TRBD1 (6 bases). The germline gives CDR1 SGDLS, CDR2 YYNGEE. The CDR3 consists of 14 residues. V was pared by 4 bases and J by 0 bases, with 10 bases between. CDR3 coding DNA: TGTGCCAGCAGCCCAGGGGCAGCTAACTATGGCTACACCTTC. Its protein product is CASSPGAANYGYTF.

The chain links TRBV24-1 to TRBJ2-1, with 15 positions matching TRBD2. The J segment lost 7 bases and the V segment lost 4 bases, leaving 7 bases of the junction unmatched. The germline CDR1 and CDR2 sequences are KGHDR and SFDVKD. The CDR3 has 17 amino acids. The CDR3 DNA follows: TGTGCCACCAGTGACCCTGGACTAGCGGGGGGGTCAAATGAGCAGTTCTTC. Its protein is CATSDPGLAGGSNEQFF.

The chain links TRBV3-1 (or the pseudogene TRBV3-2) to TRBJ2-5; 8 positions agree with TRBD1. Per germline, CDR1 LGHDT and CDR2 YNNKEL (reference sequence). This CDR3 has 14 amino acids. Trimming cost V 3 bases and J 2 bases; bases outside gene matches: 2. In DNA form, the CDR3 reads TGTGCCAGCAGCCACAGACAGGGGCAAGAGACCCAGTACTTC. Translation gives CASSHRQGQETQYF.

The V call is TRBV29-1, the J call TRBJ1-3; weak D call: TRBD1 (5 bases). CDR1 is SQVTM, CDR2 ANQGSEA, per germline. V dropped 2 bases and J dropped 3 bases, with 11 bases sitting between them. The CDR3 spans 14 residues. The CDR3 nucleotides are TGCAGCGTTGAAAACGGCAGGGATGGAAACACCATATATTTT. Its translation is CSVENGRDGNTIYF.

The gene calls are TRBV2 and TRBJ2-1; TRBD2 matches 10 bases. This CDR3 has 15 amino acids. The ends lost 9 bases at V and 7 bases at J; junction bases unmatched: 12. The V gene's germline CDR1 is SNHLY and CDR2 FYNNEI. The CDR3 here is CARVRSGGARNEQFF. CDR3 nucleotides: TGTGCCAGGGTCCGGAGCGGGGGGGCCCGTAATGAGCAGTTCTTC.

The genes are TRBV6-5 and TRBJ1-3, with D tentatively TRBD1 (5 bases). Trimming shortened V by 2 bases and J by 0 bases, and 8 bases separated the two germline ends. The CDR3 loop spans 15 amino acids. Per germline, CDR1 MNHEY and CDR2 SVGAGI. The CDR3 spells CASSYRGPSGNTIYF. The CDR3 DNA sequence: TGTGCCAGCAGTTACAGGGGCCCCTCTGGAAACACCATATATTTT.

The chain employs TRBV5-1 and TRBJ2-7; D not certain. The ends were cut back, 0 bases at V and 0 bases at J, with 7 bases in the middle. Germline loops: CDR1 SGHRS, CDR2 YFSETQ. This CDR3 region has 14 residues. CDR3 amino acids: CASSLDSRSYEQYF. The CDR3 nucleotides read TGCGCCAGCAGCTTGGACAGTCGCTCCTACGAGCAGTACTTC.

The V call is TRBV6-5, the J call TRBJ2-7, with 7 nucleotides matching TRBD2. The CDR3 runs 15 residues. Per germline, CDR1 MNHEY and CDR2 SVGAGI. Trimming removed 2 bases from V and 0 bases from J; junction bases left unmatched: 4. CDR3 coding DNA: TGTGCCAGCAGTTACGGGCGGGGGAGCTCCTACGAGCAGTACTTC. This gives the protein CASSYGRGSSYEQYF.

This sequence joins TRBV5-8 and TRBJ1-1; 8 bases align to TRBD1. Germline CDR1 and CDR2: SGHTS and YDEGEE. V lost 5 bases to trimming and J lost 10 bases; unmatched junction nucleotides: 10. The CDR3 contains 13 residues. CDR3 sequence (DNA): TGTGCCAGCAGTAGGGACAGGCGACGGGGAGCTTTCTTT. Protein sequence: CASSRDRRRGAFF.

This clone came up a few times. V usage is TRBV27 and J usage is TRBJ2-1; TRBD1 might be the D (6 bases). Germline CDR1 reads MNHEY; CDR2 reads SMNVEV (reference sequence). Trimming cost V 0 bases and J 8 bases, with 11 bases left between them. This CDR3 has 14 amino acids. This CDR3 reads CASSLSKQGHEQFF. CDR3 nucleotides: TGTGCCAGCAGTTTATCGAAACAGGGCCATGAGCAGTTCTTC.

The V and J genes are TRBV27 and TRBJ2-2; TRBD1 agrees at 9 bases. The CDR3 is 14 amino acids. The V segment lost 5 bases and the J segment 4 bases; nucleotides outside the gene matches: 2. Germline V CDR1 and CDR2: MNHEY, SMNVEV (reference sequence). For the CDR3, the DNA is TGTGCCAGCAGTGTGGACAGGGGCACCGGGGAGCTGTTTTTT. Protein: CASSVDRGTGELFF.

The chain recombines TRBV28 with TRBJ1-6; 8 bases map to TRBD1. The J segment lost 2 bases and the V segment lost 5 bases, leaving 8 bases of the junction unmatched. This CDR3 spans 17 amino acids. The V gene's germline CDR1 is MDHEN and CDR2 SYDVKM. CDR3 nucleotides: TGTGCCAGCAGTCCGATGGGGACAGGCGCCTATAATTCACCCCTCCACTTT. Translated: CASSPMGTGAYNSPLHF.

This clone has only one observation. CDR3 bases: TGCGCCAGCAGTGACCTAGGACAGGGTGGCACCTTC. Translating it yields CASSDLGQGGTF. The J gene is TRBJ1-2, the V gene TRBV10-2, with 8 bases lining up with TRBD1. The junction had 7 bases not matched to a gene; V was cut back by 3 bases and J by 13 bases. The CDR3 totals 12 residues. Germline V gives CDR1 WSHSY, CDR2 SAAADI.

The CDR3 here is CASSLKTGLNTEAFF. The CDR3 coding sequence is TGCGCCAGCAGCTTGAAGACAGGGTTGAACACTGAAGCTTTCTTT. The chain has TRBV5-1 and TRBJ1-1; 7 bases match TRBD1. Germline assignment: CDR1 SGHRS and CDR2 YFSETQ. The J segment lost 0 bases and the V segment lost 1 base, leaving 3 bases of the junction unmatched. The CDR3 is made up of 15 amino acids.

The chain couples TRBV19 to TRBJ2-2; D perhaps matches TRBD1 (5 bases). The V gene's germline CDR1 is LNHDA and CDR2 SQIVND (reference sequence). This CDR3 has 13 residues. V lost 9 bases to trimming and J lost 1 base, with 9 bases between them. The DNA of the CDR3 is TGTGCCAGCTTGACAGTGAACACCGGGGAGCTGTTTTTT. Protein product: CASLTVNTGELFF.

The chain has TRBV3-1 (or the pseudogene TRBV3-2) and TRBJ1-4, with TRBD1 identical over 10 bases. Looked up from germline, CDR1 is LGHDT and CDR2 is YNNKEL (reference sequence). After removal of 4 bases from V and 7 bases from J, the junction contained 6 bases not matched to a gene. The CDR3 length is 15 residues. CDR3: CASSLGGQGIEKLFF. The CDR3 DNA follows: TGTGCCAGCAGCCTTGGGGGACAGGGGATTGAAAAACTGTTTTTT.

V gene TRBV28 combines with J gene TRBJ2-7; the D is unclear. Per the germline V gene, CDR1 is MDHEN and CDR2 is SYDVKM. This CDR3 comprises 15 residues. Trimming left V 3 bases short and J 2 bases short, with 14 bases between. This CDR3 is CASSFGQPFTYEQYF. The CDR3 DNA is TGTGCCAGCAGTTTTGGGCAGCCCTTTACCTACGAGCAGTACTTC.

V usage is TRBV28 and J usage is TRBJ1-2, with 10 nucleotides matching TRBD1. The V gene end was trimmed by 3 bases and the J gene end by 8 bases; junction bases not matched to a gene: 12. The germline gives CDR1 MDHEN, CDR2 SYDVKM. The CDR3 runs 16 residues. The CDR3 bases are TGTGCCAGCAGTTTCCCACCCACCGACAGGGGGCTCGGCTACACCTTC. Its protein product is CASSFPPTDRGLGYTF.

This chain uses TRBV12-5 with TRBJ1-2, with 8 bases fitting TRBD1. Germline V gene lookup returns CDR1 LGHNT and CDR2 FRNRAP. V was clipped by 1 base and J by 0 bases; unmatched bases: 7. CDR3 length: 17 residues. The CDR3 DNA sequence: TGTGCTAGTGGTTTGGGATCAGGGGGCTCGACTAACTATGGCTACACCTTC. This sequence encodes CASGLGSGGSTNYGYTF.

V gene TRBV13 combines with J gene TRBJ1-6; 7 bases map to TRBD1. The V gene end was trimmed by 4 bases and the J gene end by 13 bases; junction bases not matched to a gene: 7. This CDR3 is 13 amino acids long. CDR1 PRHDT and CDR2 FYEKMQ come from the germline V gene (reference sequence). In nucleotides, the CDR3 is TGTGCCAGCAGCTCCCCGGGACAGTCGCCCCTCCACTTT. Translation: CASSSPGQSPLHF.

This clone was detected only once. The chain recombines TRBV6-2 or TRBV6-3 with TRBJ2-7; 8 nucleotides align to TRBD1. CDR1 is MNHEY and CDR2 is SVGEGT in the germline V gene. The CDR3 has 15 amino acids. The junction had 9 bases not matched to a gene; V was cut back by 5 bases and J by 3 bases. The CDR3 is CASSHRTGSNYEQYF. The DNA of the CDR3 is TGTGCCAGCAGTCACAGGACAGGGAGTAACTACGAGCAGTACTTC.

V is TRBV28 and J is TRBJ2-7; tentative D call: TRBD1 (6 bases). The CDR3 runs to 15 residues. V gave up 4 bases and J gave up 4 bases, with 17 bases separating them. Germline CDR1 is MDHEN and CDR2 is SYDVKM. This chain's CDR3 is CASSYRSGDVYEQYF. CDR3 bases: TGTGCCAGCAGTTATCGTTCAGGGGACGTATACGAGCAGTACTTC.